This TCR beta chain appears in the sequencing data of a study of blood T cell repertoires in COVID-19. Sequenced by immunoSEQ multiplex PCR; TCRdb stores in-frame clones only, minus some. The table has 200,000 or so clones, under 90% seen once; the top ten hold about 4.8%. This receptor was identified in a woman aged 50 to 65 who had been exposed to COVID-19. What was sequenced was PBMCs or T cells enriched from blood (not recorded which).

The CDR3 region has the DNA TGTGCCAGCAGTCCAACGGGACAGGGTATCCCCCTCTATGGCTACACCTTC. Amino acid sequence: CASSPTGQGIPLYGYTF. This sequence joins TRBV2 and TRBJ1-2, with 9 bases fitting TRBD1. This CDR3 spans 17 amino acids. V shed 5 bases and J 4 bases; nucleotides not matched to a gene: 14. CDR1 is SNHLY, CDR2 FYNNEI, per germline.